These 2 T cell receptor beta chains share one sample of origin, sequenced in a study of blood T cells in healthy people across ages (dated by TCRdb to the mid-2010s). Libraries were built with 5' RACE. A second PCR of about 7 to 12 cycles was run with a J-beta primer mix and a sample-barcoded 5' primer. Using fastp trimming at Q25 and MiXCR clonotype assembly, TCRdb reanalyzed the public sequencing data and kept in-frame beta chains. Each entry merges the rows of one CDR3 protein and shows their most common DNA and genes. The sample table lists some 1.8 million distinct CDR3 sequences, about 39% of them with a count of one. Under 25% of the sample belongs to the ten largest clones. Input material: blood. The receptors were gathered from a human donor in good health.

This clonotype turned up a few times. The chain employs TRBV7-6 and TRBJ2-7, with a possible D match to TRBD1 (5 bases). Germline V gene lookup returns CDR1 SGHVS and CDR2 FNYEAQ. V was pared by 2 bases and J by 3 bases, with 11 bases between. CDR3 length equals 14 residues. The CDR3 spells CASSLSQGLYEQYF. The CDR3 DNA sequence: TGTGCCAGCAGCTTATCGCAGGGTCTCTACGAGCAGTACTTC.

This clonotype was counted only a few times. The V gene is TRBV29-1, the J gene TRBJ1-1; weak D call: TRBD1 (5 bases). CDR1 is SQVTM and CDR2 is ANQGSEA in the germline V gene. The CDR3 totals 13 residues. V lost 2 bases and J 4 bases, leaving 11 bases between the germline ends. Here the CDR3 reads CSVERGEATEAFF. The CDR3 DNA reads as TGCAGCGTTGAAAGGGGTGAGGCCACTGAAGCTTTCTTT.